Below, one T cell receptor (beta chain) is given with its context. Its specific antigen is unknown. Within one base of it there is no much larger clone, and no base qualities were kept. From V the trimming removes 4 bases and from J it removes 4 bases, while the gene matches leave 1 base of the junction unaccounted for. CDR1 is given as SEHNR and CDR2 as FQNEAQ, both from the germline V gene (reference sequence). The CDR3 runs 13 amino acids, cysteine and phenylalanine included. Here the CDR3 DNA is all that survives: 39 bases in frame from base 1. From each donor, a single peripheral blood sample of approximately 0.11 L on average was drawn into heparinised tubes. Using a panel that included CD45RO, CCR7, CD25, CD127, CD95 and CD27, naive, central memory, regulatory and stem cell-like memory CD4+ T cells were sorted on a BD FACSAria II. A purity above 95% was achieved for all sorted populations. PBMCs were isolated right away by Lymphoprep density gradient centrifugation and were stained directly, without culture. So that batch effects would be minimized, each experiment stained and sorted samples in pairs, pairing one healthy donor with one patient.

The entire amount of isolated RNA was reverse transcribed using the High Capacity cDNA Reverse Transcription Kit, so the sequenced TCRB transcripts were expressed ones. Naive, central memory and regulatory T cell samples underwent deep immunoSEQ sequencing, averaging around 4 million total reads per sample. Sorted cells were lysed in RLT buffer and RNA was extracted with DNase-treated RNeasy Micro or Mini kits, depending on cell number. To prevent cross-contamination, every cell subset was processed on its own, while patient and healthy donor samples were processed together. The immunoSEQ multiplex PCR was used to amplify TCRB sequences from cDNA, generating 87-bp fragments that spanned the CDR3 region. Sequencing of the amplicons was performed on the Illumina HiSeq platform. The study's own analysis went as follows. Synthetic template baselines were used to correct PCR bias computationally, reads within Hamming distance 2 were collapsed together, and singletons that could not be merged were discarded. Reads were aligned against IMGT so that V, D and J genes, CDR3 length and insertions or deletions at six rearrangement sites could be assigned. Within each subset, clonotype counts were normalized to sorted cell number, after which true diversity and Gini coefficients were computed with the tcR R package. Repertoire sharing was quantified using the overlap coefficient calculated on TCRB nucleotide sequences. Out-of-frame TCRB sequences from naive cells were analyzed to stand in for the pre-selection repertoire. As stored in TCRdb, this immuneACCESS dataset retains in-frame rearrangements with V and J assigned. A fraction of the clones does not appear; measured against another copy, unresolved V genes explain less than half of the discrepancy, and the remainder lacks a known reason. That table is the source of V, J and clone size, and D and trimming were worked out from the DNA. This sample holds under 500,000 clones; over 25% were observed only once. The ten top clones hold almost 0.065% of the sample.

These data come from a study of beta chain features in type 1 diabetes (dated by TCRdb to about 2018). About the study as a whole: Mean age, gender distribution, total cell number and subset yield did not differ between patients and healthy donors. Whereas all 30 or so donors provided naive and central memory subsets, regulatory and stem cell-like memory subsets were isolated from just 8 patients and about 8 healthy donors. The study compared TCRB repertoires of sorted circulating CD4+ T cell subsets between recently diagnosed type 1 diabetes patients and matched healthy donors. A total of roughly 100 million sorted cells were examined across all samples, and the number of cells per subset was strongly correlated with RNA yield. Results the study describes overall, beyond this receptor: PCR may preferentially amplify shorter templates, but because patient and control samples were amplified and corrected together, any resulting skew would affect both groups equally. Because small numbers of individuals were included in the HLA sub-analyses, any influence of HLA type on TCRB rearrangement was left unresolved. A moderate but significant shortening of TCRB CDR3 length was observed in type 1 diabetes patients in all four CD4+ subsets. Patients with type 1 diabetes made fewer insertions and deleted more nucleotides at VDJ recombination sites, implying thymic rearrangement abnormalities. Because cDNA was sequenced instead of genomic DNA, activated cells with high expression could be over-represented, although the groups did not differ in activation or CD3 levels. Naive, central memory and regulatory TCRB repertoires appeared to be more alike among patients than among healthy donors.

The sample taken for sequencing was naive CD4+ T cells from blood. The cell subset or site label for this specimen denotes: true naive CD4+ T cells. The clonotype was recovered from a man aged 18-30 years in good health. The sequence joins TRBV7-9 to TRBJ1-2, with TRBD1 identical over 9 junction bases. The CDR3 has the sequence CASSSDRGYGYTF. The DNA sequence reads TGTGCCAGCAGCTCGGACAGGGGCTATGGCTACACCTTC.